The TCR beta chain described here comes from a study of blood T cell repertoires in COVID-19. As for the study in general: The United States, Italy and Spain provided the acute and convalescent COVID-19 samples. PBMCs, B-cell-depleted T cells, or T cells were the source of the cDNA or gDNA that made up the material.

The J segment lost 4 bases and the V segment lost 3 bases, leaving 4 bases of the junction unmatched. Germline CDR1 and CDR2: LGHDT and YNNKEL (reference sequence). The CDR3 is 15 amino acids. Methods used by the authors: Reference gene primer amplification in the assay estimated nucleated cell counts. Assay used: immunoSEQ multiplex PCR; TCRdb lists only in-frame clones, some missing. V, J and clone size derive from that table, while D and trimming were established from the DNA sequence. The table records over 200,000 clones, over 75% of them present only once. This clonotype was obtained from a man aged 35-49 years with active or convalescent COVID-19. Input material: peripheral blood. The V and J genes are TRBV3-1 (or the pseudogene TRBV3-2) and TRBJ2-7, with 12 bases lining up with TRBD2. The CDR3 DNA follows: TGTGCCAGCAGCCATCGGACTAGCGGGACGTACGAGCAGTACTTC. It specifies CASSHRTSGTYEQYF.